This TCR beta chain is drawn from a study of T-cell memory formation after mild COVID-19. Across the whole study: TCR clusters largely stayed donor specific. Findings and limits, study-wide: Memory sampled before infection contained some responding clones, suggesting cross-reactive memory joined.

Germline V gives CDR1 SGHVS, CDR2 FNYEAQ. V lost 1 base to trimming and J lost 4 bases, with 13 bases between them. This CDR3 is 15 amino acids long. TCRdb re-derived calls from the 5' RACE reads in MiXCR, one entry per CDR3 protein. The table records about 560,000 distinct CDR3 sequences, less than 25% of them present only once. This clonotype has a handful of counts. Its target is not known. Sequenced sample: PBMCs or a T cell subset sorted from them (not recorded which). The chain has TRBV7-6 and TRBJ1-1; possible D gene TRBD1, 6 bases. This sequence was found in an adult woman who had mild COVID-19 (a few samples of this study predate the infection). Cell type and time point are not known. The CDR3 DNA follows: TGTGCCAGCAGCTTAGTTGGGGGGGCCGGCACTGAAGCTTTCTTT. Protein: CASSLVGGAGTEAFF.